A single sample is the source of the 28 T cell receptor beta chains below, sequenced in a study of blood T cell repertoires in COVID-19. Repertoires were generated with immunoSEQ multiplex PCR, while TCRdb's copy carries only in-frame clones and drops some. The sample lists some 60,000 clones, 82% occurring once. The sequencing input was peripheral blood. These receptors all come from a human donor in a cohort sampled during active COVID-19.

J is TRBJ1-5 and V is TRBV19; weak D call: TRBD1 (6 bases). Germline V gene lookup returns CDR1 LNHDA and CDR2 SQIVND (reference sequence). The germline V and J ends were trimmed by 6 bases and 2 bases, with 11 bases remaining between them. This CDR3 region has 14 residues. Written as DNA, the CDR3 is TGTGCCAGTAGAGAGGGGGTTGGCAATCAGCCCCAGCATTTT. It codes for CASREGVGNQPQHF.

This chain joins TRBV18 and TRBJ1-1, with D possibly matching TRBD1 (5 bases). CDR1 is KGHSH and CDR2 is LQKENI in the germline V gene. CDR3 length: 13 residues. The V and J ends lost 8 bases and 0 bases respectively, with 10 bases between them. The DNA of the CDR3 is TGTGCCAGCGCACAGACAGTGAACACTGAAGCTTTCTTT. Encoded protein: CASAQTVNTEAFF.

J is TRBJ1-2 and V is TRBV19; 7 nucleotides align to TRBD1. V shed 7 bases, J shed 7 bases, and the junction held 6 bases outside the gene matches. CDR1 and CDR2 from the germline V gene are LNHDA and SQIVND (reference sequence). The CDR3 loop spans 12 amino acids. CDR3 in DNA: TGTGCCAGTAAGGACAGGATCTCTGGCTACACCTTC. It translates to CASKDRISGYTF.

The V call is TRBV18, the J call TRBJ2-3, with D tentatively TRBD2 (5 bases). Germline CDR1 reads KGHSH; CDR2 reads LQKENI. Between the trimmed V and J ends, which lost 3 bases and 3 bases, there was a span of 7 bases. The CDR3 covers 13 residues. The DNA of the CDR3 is TGTGCCAGCTCACCGAGCGGAACAGATACGCAGTATTTT. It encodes CASSPSGTDTQYF.

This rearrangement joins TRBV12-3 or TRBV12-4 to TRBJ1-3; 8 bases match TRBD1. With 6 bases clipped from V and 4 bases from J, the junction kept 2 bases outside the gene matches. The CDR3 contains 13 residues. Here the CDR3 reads CASRAGGGNTIYF. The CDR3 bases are TGTGCCAGCAGAGCAGGGGGCGGAAACACCATATATTTT.

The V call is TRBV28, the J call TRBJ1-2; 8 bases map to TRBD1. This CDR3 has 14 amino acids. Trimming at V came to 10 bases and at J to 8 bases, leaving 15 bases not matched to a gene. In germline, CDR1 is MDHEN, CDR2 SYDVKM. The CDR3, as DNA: TGTGCCACCCCCCGGGACAGGCGTCGAGGGGGCTACACCTTC. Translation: CATPRDRRRGGYTF.

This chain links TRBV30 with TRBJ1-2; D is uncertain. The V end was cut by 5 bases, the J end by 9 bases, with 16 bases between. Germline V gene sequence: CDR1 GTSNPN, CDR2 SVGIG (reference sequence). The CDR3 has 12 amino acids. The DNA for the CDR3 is TGTGCCTGGGAATCGCGGAGTGATAGCTACACCTTC. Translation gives CAWESRSDSYTF.

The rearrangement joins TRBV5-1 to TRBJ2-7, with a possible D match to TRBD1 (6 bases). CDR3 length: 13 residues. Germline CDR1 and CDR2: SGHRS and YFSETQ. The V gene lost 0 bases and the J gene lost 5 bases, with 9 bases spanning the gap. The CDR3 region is CASSLAGAHEQYF. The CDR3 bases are TGCGCCAGCAGCTTGGCAGGGGCCCACGAGCAGTACTTC.

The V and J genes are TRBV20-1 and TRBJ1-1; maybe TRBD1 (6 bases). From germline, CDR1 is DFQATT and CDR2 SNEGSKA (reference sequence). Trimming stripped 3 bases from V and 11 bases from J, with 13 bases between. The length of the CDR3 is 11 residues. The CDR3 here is CSASKTGFAFF. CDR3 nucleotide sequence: TGCAGTGCTAGCAAAACAGGGTTTGCTTTCTTT.

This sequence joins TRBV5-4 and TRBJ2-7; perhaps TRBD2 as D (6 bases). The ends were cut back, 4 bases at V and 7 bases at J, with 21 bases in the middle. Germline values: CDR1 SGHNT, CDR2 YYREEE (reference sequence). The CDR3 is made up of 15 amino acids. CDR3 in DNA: TGTGCCAGCAGCCCCCCGGGACTGGCGACGGGTGAGCAGTACTTC. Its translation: CASSPPGLATGEQYF.

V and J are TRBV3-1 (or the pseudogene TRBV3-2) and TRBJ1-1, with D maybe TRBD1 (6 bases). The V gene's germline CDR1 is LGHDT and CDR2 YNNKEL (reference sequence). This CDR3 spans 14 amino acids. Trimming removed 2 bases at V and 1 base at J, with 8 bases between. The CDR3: CASSQTDRNTEAFF. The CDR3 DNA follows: TGTGCCAGCAGCCAAACGGACAGGAACACTGAAGCTTTCTTT.

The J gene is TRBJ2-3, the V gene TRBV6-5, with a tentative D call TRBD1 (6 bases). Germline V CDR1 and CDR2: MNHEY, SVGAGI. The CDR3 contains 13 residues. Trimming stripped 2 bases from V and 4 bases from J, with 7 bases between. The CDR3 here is CASSYGGPDTQYF. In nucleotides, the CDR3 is TGTGCCAGCAGTTACGGGGGCCCAGATACGCAGTATTTT.

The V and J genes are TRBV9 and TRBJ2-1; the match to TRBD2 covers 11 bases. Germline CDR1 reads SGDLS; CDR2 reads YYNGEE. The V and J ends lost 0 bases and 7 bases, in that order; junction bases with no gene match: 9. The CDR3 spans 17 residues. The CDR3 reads CASSVGPTSGGGNEQFF. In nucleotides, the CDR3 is TGTGCCAGCAGCGTAGGTCCTACTAGCGGGGGTGGGAATGAGCAGTTCTTC.

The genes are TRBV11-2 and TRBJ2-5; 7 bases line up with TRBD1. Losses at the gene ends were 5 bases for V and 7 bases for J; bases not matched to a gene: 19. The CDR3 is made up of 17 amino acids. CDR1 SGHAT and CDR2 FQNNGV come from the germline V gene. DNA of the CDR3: TGTGCCAGCAGCCCAGTGTCCGGGACAGCAGCCGCACGGACCCAGTACTTC. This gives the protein CASSPVSGTAAARTQYF.

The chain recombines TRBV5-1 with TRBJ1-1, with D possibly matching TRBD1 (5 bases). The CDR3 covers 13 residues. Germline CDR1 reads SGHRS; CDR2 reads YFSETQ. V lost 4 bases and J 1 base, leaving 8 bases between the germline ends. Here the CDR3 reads CASSIRGNTEAFF. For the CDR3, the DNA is TGCGCCAGCAGCATAAGGGGGAACACTGAAGCTTTCTTT.

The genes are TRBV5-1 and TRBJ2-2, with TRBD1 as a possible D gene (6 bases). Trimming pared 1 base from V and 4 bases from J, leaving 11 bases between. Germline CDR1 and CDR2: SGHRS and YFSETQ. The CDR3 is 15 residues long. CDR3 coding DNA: TGCGCCAGCAGCTTGTGGGTAGGGGGCACCGGGGAGCTGTTTTTT. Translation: CASSLWVGGTGELFF.

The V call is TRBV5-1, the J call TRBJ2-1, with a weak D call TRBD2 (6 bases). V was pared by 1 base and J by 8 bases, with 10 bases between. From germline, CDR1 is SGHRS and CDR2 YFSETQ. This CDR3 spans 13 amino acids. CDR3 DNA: TGCGCCAGCAGCTTGAGGGGAGGAGATGAGCAGTTCTTC. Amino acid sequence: CASSLRGGDEQFF.

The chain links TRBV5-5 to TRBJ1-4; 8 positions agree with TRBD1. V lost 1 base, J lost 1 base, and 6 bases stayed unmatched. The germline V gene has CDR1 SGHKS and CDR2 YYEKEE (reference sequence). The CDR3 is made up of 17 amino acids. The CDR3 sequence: CASSLLQGDLTNEKLFF. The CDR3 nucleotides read TGTGCCAGCAGCTTGTTACAGGGGGATTTAACTAATGAAAAACTGTTTTTT.

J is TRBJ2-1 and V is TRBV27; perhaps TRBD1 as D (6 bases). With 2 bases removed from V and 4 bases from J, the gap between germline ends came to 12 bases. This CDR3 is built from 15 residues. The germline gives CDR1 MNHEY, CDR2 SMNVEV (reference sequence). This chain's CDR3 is CASSLDRFEYNEQFF. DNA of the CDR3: TGTGCCAGCAGTTTAGACAGGTTCGAGTACAATGAGCAGTTCTTC.

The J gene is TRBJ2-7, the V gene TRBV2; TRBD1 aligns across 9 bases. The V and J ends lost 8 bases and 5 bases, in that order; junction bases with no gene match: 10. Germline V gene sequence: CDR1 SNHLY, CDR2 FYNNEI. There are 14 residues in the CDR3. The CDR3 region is CASETGTGYNEQYF. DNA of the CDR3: TGTGCCAGCGAGACCGGGACAGGGTATAACGAGCAGTACTTC.

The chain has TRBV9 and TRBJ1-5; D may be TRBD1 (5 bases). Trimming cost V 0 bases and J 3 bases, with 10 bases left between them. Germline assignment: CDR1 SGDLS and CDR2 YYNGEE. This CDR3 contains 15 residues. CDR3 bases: TGTGCCAGCAGCGTAGGGGGGGGTGACAATCAGCCCCAGCATTTT. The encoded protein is CASSVGGGDNQPQHF.

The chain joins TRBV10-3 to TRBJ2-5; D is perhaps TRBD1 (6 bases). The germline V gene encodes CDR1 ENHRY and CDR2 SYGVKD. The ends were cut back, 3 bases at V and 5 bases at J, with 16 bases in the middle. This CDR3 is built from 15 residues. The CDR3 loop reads CAISEPTGSGETQYF. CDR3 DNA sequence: TGTGCCATCAGTGAACCAACAGGGTCTGGGGAGACCCAGTACTTC.

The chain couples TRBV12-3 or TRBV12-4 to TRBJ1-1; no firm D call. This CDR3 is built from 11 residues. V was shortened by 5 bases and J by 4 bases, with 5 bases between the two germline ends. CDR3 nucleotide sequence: TGTGCCAGCAGTCAGCGCACTGAAGCTTTCTTT. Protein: CASSQRTEAFF.

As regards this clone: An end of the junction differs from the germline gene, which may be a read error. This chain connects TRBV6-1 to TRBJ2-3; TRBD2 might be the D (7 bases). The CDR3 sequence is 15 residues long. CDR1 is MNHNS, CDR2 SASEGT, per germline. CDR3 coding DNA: TGTGCCAGCAGTGAGTCGGGGGGCTTGTTTCTGGGGCCTCATTTT. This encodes CASSESGGLFLGPHF.

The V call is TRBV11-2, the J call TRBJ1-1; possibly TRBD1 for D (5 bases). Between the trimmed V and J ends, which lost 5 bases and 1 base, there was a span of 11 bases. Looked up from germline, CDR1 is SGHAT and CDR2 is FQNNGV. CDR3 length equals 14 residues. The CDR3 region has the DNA TGTGCCAGCAGCCAGGGCCAGCGGAACACTGAAGCTTTCTTT. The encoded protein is CASSQGQRNTEAFF.

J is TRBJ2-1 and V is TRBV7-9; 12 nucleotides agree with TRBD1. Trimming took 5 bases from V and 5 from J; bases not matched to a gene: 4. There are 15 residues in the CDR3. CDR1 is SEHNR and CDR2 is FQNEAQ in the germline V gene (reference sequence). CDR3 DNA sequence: TGTGCCAGCAGCCTCCGGGACAGGGGGCACAATGAGCAGTTCTTC. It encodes CASSLRDRGHNEQFF.

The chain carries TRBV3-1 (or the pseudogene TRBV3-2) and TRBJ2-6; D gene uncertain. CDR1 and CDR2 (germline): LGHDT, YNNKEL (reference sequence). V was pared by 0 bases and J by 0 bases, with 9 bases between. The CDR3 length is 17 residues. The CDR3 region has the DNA TGTGCCAGCAGCCAAGACGGCCGGAGCTCTGGGGCCAACGTCCTGACTTTC. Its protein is CASSQDGRSSGANVLTF.

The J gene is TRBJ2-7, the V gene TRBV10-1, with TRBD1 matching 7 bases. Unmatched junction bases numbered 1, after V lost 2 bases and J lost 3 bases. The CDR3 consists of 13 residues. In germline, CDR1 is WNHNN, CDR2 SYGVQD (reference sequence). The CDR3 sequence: CASSEGQDYEQYF. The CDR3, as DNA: TGCGCCAGCAGTGAGGGACAGGACTACGAGCAGTACTTC.